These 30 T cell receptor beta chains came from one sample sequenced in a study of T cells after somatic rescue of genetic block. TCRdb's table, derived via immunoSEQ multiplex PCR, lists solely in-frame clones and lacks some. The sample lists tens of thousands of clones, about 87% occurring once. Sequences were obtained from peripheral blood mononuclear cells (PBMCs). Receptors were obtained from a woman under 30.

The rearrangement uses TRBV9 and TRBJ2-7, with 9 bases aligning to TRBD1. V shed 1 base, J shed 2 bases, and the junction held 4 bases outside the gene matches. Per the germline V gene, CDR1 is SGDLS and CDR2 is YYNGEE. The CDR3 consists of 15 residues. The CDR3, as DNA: TGTGCCAGCAGCGTACAGACAGGGGGGGCCTACGAGCAGTACTTC. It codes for CASSVQTGGAYEQYF.

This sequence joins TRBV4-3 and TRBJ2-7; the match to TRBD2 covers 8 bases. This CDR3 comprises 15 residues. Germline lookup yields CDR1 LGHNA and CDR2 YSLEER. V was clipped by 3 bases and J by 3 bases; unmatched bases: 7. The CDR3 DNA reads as TGCGCCAGCAGCCAGGGAACTAGCGGCGTCTACGAGCAGTACTTC. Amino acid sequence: CASSQGTSGVYEQYF.

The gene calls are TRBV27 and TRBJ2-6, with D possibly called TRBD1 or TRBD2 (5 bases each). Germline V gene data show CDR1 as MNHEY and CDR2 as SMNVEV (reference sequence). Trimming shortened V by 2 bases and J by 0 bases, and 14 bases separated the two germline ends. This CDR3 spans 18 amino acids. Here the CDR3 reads CASSLQGPTRSGANVLTF. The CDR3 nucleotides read TGTGCCAGCAGTTTACAGGGACCCACTCGCTCTGGGGCCAACGTCCTGACTTTC. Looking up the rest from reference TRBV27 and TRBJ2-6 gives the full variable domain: EAQVTQNPRYLITVTGKKLTVTCSQNMNHEYMSWYRQDPGLGLRQIYYSMNVEVTDKGDVPEGYKVSRKEKRNFPLILESPSPNQTSLYFCASSLQGPTRSGANVLTFGAGSRLTVL.

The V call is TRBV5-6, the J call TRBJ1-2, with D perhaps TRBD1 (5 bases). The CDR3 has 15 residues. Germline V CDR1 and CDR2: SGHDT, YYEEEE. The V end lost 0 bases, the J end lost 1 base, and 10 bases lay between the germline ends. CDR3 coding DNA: TGTGCCAGCAGCTTGGGGGGACGGGTTAACTATGGCTACACCTTC. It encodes CASSLGGRVNYGYTF.

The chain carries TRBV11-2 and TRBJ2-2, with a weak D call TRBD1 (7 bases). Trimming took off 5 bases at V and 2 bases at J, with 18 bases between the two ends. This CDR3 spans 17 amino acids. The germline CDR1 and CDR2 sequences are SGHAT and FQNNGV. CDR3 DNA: TGTGCCAGCAGCGCCAGGGGGGCTATAAGCAACACCGGGGAGCTGTTTTTT. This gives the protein CASSARGAISNTGELFF.

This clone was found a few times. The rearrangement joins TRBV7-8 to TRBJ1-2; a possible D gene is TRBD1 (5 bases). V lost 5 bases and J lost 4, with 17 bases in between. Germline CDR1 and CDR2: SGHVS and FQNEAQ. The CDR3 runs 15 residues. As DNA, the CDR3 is TGTGCCAGCAGCCTCCGGGACGCCCGAGGCTATGGCTACACCTTC. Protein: CASSLRDARGYGYTF.

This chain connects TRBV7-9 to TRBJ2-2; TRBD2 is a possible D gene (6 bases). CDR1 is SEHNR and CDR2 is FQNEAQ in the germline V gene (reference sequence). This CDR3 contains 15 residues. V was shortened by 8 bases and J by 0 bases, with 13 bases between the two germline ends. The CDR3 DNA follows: TGTGCCAGCGCCTGGGGGGATACGAACACCGGGGAGCTGTTTTTT. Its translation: CASAWGDTNTGELFF.

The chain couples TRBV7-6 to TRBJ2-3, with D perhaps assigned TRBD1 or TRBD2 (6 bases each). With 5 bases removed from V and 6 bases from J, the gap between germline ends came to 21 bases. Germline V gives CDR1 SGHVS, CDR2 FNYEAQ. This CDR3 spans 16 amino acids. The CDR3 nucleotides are TGTGCCAGCAGCGCCCAACTCGGGGGCGGTTTGGATACGCAGTATTTT. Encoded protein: CASSAQLGGGLDTQYF.

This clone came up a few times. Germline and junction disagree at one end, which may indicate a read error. As DNA, the CDR3 is TGTGCTAGCAGCTTAGGCAGGGCAGAATACAATGAGCAGTTCTTC. It is translated as CASSLGRAEYNEQFF. The V call is TRBV7-7, the J call TRBJ2-1; perhaps TRBD1 as D (5 bases). Germline values: CDR1 SSHAT, CDR2 FNYEAQ (reference sequence). The CDR3 is made up of 15 amino acids.

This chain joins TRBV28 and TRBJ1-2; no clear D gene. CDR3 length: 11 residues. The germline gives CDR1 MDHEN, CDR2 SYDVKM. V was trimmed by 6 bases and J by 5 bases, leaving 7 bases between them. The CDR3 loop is CASSRIYGYTF. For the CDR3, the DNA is TGTGCCAGCAGCAGAATATATGGCTACACCTTC.

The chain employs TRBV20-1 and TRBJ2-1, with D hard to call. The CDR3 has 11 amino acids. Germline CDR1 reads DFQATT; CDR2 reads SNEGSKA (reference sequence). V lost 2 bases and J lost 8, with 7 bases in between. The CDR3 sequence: CSARRTHEQFF. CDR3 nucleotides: TGCAGTGCTAGAAGGACCCATGAGCAGTTCTTC.

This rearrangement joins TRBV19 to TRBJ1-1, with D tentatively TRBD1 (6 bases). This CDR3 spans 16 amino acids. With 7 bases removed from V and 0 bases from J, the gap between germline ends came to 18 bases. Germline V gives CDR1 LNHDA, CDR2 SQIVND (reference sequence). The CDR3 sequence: CASKGKGGSLNTEAFF. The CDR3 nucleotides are TGTGCCAGTAAGGGGAAAGGGGGTTCCTTGAACACTGAAGCTTTCTTT.

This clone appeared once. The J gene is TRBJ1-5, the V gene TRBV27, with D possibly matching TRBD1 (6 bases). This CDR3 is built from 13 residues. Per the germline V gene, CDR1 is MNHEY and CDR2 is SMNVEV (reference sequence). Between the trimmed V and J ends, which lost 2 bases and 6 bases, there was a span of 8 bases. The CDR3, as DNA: TGTGCCAGCAGTTTAGGGGGCGTTCAGCCCCAGCATTTT. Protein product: CASSLGGVQPQHF.

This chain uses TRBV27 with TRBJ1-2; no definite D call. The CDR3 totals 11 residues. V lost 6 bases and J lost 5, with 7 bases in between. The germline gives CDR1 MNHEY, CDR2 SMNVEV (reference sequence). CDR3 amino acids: CASSHGYGYTF. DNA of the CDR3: TGTGCCAGCAGCCACGGGTATGGCTACACCTTC.

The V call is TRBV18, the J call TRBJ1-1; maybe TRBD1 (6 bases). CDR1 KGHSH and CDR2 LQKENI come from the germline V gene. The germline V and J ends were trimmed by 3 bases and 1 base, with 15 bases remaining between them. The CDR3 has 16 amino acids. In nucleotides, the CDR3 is TGTGCCAGCTCACCCCCGTGGGGGGCTGGGAACACTGAAGCTTTCTTT. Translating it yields CASSPPWGAGNTEAFF. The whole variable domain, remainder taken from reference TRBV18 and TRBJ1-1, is NAGVMQNPRHLVRRRGQEARLRCSPMKGHSHVYWYRQLPEEGLKFMVYLQKENIIDESGMPKERFSAEFPKEGPSILRIQQVVRGDSAAYFCASSPPWGAGNTEAFFGQGTRLTVV.

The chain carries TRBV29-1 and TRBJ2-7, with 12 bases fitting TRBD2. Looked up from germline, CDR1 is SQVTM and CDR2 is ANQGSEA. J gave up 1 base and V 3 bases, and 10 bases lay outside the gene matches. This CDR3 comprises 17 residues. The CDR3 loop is CSVEGLAGGPPSYEQYF. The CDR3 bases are TGCAGCGTTGAGGGGCTAGCGGGAGGGCCCCCTTCCTACGAGCAGTACTTC.

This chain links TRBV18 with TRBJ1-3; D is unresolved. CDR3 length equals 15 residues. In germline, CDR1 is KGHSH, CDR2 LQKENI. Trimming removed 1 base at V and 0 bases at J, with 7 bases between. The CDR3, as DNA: TGTGCCAGCTCACCACAGATCCCCTCTGGAAACACCATATATTTT. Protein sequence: CASSPQIPSGNTIYF. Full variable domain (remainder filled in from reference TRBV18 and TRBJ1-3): NAGVMQNPRHLVRRRGQEARLRCSPMKGHSHVYWYRQLPEEGLKFMVYLQKENIIDESGMPKERFSAEFPKEGPSILRIQQVVRGDSAAYFCASSPQIPSGNTIYFGEGSWLTVV.

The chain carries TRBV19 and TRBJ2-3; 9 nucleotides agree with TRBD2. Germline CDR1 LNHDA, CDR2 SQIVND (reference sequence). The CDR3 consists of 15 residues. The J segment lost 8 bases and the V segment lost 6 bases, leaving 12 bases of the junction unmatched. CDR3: CASSNGAGGDRTQYF. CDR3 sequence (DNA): TGTGCCAGTAGCAATGGTGCGGGAGGGGATCGTACGCAGTATTTT.

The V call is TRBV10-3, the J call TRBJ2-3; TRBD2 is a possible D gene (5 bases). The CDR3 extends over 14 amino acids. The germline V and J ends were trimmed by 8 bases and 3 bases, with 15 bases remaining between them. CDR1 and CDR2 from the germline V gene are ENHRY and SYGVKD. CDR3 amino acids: CAIREGWGTDTQYF. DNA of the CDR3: TGTGCCATCCGAGAGGGTTGGGGTACAGATACGCAGTATTTT.

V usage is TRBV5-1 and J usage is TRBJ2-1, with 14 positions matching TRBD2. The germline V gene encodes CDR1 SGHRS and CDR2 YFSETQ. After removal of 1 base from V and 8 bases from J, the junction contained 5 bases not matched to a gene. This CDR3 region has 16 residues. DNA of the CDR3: TGCGCCAGCAGCTTGAGAATGACTAGCGGGGGGGATGAGCAGTTCTTC. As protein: CASSLRMTSGGDEQFF.

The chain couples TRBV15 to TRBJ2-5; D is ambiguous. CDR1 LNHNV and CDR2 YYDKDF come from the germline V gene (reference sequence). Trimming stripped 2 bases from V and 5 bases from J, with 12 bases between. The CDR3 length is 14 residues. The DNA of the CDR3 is TGTGCCACCAGCAGACCCGGAGAAGCGGAGACCCAGTACTTC. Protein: CATSRPGEAETQYF.

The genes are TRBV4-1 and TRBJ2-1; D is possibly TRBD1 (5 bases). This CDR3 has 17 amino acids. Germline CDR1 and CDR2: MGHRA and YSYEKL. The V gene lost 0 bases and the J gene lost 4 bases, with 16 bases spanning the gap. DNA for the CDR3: TGCGCCAGCAGCCAAGATGGGGCCCGGAATAATTACAATGAGCAGTTCTTC. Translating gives CASSQDGARNNYNEQFF.

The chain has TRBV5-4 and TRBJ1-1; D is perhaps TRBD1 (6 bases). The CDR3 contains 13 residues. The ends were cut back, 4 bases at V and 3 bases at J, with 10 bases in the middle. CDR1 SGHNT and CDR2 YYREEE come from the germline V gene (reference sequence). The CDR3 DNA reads TGTGCCAGCAGCCCACAGGGTTACACTGAAGCTTTCTTT. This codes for CASSPQGYTEAFF. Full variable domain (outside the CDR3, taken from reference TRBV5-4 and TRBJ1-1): ETGVTQSPTHLIKTRGQQVTLRCSSQSGHNTVSWYQQALGQGPQFIFQYYREEENGRGNFPPRFSGLQFPNYSSELNVNALELDDSALYLCASSPQGYTEAFFGQGTRLTVV.

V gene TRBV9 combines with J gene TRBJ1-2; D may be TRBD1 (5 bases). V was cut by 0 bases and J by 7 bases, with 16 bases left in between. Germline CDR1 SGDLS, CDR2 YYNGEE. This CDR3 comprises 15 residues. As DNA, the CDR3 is TGTGCCAGCAGCGTAGAGCTCCGTCGAGGGGCTGGCTACACCTTC. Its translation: CASSVELRRGAGYTF.

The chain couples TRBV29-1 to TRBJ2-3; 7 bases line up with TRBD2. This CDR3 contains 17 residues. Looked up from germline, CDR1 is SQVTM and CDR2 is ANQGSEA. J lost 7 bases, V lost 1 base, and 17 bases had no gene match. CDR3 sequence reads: CSVEGLGGRALINTQYF. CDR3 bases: TGCAGCGTTGAAGGGCTAGGAGGGAGGGCCCTCATAAATACGCAGTATTTT.

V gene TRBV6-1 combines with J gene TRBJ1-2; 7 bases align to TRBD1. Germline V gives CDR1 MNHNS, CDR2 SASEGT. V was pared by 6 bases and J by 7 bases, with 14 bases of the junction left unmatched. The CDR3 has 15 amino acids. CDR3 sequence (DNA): TGTGCCAGCAGCCCCTACCGGGACAGCCCTCTTGGCTACACCTTC. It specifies CASSPYRDSPLGYTF.

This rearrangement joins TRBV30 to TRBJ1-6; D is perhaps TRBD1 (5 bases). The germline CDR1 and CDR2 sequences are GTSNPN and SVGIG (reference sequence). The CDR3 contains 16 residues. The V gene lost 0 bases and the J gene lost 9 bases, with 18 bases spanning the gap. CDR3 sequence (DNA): TGTGCCTGGAGTGTAACAGGACCCGAATGGGGTTCACCCCTCCACTTT. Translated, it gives CAWSVTGPEWGSPLHF.

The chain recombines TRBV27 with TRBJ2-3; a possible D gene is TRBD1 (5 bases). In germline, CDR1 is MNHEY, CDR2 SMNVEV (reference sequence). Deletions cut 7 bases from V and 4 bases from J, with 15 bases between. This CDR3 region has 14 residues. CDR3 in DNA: TGTGCCAGCACCCTAGGGGCTGGCTCAGATACGCAGTATTTT. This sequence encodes CASTLGAGSDTQYF.

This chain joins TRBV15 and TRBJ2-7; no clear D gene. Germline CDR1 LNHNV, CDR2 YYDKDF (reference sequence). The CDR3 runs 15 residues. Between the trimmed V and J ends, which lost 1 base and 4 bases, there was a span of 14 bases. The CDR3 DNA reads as TGTGCCACCAGCAGAGGTTTAGACAAGGTTTACGAGCAGTACTTC. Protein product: CATSRGLDKVYEQYF. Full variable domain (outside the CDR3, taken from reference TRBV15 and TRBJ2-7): DAMVIQNPRYQVTQFGKPVTLSCSQTLNHNVMYWYQQKSSQAPKLLFHYYDKDFNNEADTPDNFQSRRPNTSFCFLDIRSPGLGDTAMYLCATSRGLDKVYEQYFGPGTRLTVT.

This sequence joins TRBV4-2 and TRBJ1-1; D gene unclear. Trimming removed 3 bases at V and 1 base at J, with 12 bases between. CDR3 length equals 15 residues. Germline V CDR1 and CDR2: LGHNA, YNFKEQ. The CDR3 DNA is TGTGCCAGCAGCCACGTTGAAGGAGAGAACACTGAAGCTTTCTTT. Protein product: CASSHVEGENTEAFF.